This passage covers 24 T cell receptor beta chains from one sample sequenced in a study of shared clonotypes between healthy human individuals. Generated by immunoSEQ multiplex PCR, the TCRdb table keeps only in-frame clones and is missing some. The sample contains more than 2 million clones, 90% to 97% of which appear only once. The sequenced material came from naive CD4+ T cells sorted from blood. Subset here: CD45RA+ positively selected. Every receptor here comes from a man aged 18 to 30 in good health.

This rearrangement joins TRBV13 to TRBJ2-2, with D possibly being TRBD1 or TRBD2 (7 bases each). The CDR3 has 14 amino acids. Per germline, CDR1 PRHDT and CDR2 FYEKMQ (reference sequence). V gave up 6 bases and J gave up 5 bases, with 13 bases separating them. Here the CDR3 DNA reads TGTGCCAGCAGGTCAGGGGGAGGGACCGGGGAGCTGTTTTTT. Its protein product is CASRSGGGTGELFF.

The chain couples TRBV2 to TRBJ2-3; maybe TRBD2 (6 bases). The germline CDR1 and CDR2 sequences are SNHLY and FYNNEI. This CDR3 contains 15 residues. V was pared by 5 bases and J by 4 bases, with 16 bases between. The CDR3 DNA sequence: TGTGCCAGCAGTCCTGGGACTGTGGCGCCAGATACGCAGTATTTT. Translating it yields CASSPGTVAPDTQYF.

CDR3 sequence: CASSSSDGLAGSYNEQFF. The DNA for the CDR3 is TGTGCCAGCAGCTCCTCGGATGGACTAGCAGGCTCCTACAATGAGCAGTTCTTC. This chain uses TRBV7-9 with TRBJ2-1; 8 bases are shared with TRBD2. The V gene end was trimmed by 4 bases and the J gene end by 0 bases; junction bases not matched to a gene: 11. The CDR3 covers 18 residues. Per the germline V gene, CDR1 is SEHNR and CDR2 is FQNEAQ (reference sequence).

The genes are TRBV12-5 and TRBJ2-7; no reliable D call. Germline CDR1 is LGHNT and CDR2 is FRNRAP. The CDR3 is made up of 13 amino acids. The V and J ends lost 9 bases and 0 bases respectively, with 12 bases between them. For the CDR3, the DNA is TGTGCTAGGGAGCCATTGGTCTCCTACGAGCAGTACTTC. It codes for CAREPLVSYEQYF.

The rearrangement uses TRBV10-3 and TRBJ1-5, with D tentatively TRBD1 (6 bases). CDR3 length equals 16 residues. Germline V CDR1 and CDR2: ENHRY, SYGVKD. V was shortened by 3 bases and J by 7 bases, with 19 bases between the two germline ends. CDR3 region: CAISDYGAGVRQPQHF. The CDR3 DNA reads TGTGCCATCAGTGACTACGGGGCAGGGGTTAGGCAGCCCCAGCATTTT.

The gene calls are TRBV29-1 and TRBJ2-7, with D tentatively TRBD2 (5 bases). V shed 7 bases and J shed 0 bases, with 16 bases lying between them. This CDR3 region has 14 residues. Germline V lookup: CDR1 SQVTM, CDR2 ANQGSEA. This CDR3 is CSAAIASSSYEQYF. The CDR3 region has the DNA TGCAGCGCAGCGATAGCGTCGAGCTCCTACGAGCAGTACTTC.

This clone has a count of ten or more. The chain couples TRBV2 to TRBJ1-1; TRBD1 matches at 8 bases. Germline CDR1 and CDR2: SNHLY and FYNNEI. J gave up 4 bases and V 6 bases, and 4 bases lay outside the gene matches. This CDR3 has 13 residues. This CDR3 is CASRAGGSTEAFF. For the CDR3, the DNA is TGTGCCAGCAGGGCAGGGGGCAGCACTGAAGCTTTCTTT.

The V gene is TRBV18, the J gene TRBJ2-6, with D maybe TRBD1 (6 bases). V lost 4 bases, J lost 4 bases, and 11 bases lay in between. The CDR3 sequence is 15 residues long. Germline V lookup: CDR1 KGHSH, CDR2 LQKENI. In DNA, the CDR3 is TGTGCCAGCTCACAACCAGGGGTCGGGGCCAACGTCCTGACTTTC. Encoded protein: CASSQPGVGANVLTF.

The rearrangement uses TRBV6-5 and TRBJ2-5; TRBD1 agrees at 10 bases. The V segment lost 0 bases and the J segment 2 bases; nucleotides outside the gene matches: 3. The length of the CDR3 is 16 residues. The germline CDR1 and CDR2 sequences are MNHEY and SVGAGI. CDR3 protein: CASSYSTGGGQETQYF. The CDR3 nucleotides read TGTGCCAGCAGTTACTCGACAGGGGGCGGTCAAGAGACCCAGTACTTC.

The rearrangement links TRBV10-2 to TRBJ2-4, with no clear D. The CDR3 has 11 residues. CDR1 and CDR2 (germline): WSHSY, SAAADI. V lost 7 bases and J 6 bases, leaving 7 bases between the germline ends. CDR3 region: CASTSGNIQYF. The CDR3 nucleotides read TGCGCCAGCACTTCCGGAAACATTCAGTACTTC.

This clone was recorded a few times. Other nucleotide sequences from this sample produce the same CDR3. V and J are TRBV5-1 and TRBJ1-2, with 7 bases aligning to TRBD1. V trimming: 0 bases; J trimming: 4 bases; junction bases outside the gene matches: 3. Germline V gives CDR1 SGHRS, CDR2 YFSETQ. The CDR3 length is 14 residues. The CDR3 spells CASSLGQGSYGYTF. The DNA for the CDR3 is TGCGCCAGCAGCTTGGGACAGGGTAGCTATGGCTACACCTTC.

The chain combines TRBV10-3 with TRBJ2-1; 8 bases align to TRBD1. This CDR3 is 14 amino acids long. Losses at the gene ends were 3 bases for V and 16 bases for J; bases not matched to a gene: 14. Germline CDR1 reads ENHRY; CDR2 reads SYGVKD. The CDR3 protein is CAISEITGGLGRFF. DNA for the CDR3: TGTGCCATCAGTGAAATAACAGGGGGATTAGGCCGCTTCTTC.

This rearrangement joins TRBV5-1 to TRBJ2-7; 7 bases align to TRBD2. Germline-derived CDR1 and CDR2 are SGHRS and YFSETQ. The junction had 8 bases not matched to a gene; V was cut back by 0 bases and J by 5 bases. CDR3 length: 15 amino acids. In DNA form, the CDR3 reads TGCGCCAGCAGCTTGGGCCCGGGGAGGGTCGACGAGCAGTACTTC. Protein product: CASSLGPGRVDEQYF.

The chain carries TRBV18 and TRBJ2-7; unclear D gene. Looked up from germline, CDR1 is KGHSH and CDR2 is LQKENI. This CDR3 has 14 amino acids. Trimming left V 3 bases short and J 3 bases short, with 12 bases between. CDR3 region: CASSPEQPDYEQYF. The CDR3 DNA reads TGTGCCAGCTCACCCGAACAGCCGGACTACGAGCAGTACTTC. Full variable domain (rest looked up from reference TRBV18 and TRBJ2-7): NAGVMQNPRHLVRRRGQEARLRCSPMKGHSHVYWYRQLPEEGLKFMVYLQKENIIDESGMPKERFSAEFPKEGPSILRIQQVVRGDSAAYFCASSPEQPDYEQYFGPGTRLTVT.

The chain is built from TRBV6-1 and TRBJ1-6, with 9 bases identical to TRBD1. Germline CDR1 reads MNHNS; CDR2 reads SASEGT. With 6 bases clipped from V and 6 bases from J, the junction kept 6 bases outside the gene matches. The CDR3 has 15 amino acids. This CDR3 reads CASRGQGQINSPLHF. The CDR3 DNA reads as TGTGCCAGCAGGGGACAGGGACAGATTAATTCACCCCTCCACTTT.

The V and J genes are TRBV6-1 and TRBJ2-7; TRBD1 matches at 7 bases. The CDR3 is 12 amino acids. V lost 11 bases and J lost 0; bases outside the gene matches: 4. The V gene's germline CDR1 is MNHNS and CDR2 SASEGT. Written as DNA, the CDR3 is TGTGCCGCTGGGGACAGCTCCTACGAGCAGTACTTC. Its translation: CAAGDSSYEQYF.

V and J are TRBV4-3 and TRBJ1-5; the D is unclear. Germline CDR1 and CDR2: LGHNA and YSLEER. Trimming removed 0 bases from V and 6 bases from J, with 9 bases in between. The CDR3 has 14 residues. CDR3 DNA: TGCGCCAGCAGCCAAGATCGCGCTATTCAGCCCCAGCATTTT. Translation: CASSQDRAIQPQHF.

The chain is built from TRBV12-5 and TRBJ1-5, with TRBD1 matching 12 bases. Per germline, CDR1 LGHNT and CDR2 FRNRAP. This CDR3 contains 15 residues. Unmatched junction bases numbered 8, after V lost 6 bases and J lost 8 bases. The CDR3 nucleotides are TGTGCTAGTGGAACGGGACAGGGGGCGGGAGAGCCCCAGCATTTT. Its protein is CASGTGQGAGEPQHF.

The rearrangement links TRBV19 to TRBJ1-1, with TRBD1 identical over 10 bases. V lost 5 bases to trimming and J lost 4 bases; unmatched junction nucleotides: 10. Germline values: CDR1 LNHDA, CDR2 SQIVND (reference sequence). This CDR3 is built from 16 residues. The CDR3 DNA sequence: TGTGCCAGTAGTCTCTCCGGGACAGGGGTGGGCACTGAAGCTTTCTTT. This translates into CASSLSGTGVGTEAFF.

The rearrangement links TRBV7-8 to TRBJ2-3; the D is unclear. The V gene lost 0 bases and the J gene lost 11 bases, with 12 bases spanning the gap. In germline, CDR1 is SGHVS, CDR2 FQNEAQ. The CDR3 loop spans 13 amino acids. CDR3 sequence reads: CASSLARGEEQYF. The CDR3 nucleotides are TGTGCCAGCAGCTTAGCGCGAGGCGAGGAGCAGTATTTT.

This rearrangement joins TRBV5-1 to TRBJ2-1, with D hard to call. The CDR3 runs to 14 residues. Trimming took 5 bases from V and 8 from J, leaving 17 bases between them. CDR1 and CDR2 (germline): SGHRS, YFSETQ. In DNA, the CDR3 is TGCGCCAGCAGACATCCGGGTAGGGTCGATGAGCAGTTCTTC. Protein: CASRHPGRVDEQFF.

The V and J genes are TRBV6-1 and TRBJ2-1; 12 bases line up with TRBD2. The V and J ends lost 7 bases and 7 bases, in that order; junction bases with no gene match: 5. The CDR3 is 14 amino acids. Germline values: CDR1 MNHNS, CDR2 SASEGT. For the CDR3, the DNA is TGTGCCAGCACAACTAGCGGGGGGCGGAATGAGCAGTTCTTC. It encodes CASTTSGGRNEQFF.

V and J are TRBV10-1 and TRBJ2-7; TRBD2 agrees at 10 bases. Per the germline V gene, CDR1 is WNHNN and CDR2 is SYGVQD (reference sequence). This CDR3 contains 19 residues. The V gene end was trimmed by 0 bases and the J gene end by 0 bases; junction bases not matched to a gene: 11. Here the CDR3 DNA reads TGCGCCAGCAGTGAGTCAACTAGCGGGGACAAAAGGGGCTCCTACGAGCAGTACTTC. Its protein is CASSESTSGDKRGSYEQYF.

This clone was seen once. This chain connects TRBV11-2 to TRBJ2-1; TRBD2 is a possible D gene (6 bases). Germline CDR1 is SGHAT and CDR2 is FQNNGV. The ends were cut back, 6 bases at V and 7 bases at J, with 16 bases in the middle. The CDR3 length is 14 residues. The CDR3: CASSYRGILNEQFF. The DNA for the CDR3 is TGTGCCAGCAGTTACCGGGGGATTTTGAATGAGCAGTTCTTC.